The 32 T cell receptor beta chains below come from one sample, sequenced in a study of blood T cells in healthy people across ages. It was with a sample-barcoded 5' primer and a J-beta primer mix that a second PCR of roughly 7 to 12 cycles was run. MiXCR was run by TCRdb on the 5' RACE reads, yielding one entry per CDR3 protein. The sample gives over 950,000 distinct CDR3 sequences, under 40% of which show up once; over 10% is in the top ten. The sample was blood. These receptors all stem from a man aged 18 to 30 in good health.

The chain uses TRBV18 and TRBJ1-1, with D unclear. The CDR3 has 12 amino acids. Germline CDR1 and CDR2: KGHSH and LQKENI. Deletions cut 8 bases from V and 1 base from J, with 8 bases between. The CDR3 here is CASANPNTEAFF. CDR3 nucleotides: TGTGCCAGCGCGAACCCGAACACTGAAGCTTTCTTT.

The chain carries TRBV20-1 and TRBJ2-3, with D maybe TRBD2 (5 bases). The V gene's germline CDR1 is DFQATT and CDR2 SNEGSKA (reference sequence). Trimming took 3 bases from V and 3 from J, leaving 13 bases between them. The CDR3 spans 14 residues. CDR3 sequence: CSASTGFRTDTQYF. The CDR3 DNA reads as TGCAGTGCTAGTACGGGGTTTAGGACAGATACGCAGTATTTT.

V and J are TRBV20-1 and TRBJ2-1; a weak D match, TRBD1 (6 bases). This CDR3 region has 14 residues. The V and J ends lost 0 bases and 8 bases respectively, with 14 bases between them. Germline V CDR1 and CDR2: DFQATT, SNEGSKA (reference sequence). The CDR3 region is CSARDGDKFDEQFF. The CDR3 nucleotides read TGCAGTGCTAGAGACGGGGACAAGTTCGATGAGCAGTTCTTC.

In its sample, this clonotype was seen once. The chain carries TRBV5-1 and TRBJ2-7; 12 bases line up with TRBD1. The CDR3 length is 16 residues. Trimming removed 0 bases from V and 7 bases from J; junction bases left unmatched: 8. Germline V gene lookup returns CDR1 SGHRS and CDR2 YFSETQ. CDR3 coding DNA: TGCGCCAGCAGCTTGGGGGGACAGGGGGCGGTAAATGAGCAGTACTTC. The encoded protein is CASSLGGQGAVNEQYF.

The V gene is TRBV10-3, the J gene TRBJ1-2; 8 nucleotides match TRBD1. Germline V lookup: CDR1 ENHRY, CDR2 SYGVKD. J lost 3 bases, V lost 0 bases, and 6 bases had no gene match. The CDR3 is 16 amino acids. CDR3 sequence reads: CAISESPQGADYGYTF. DNA of the CDR3: TGTGCCATCAGTGAGTCGCCGCAGGGGGCGGACTATGGCTACACCTTC.

This chain joins TRBV15 and TRBJ1-2; possible D gene TRBD1, 6 bases. V was cut by 0 bases and J by 10 bases, with 18 bases left in between. CDR3 length equals 15 residues. Germline V CDR1 and CDR2: LNHNV, YYDKDF (reference sequence). CDR3 sequence: CATSREWRGTRDYTF. CDR3 sequence (DNA): TGTGCCACCAGCAGAGAATGGAGGGGGACCCGTGACTACACCTTC.

A few counts support this clonotype. The chain has TRBV7-2 and TRBJ1-1; D unresolved. CDR3 length: 16 residues. The V gene lost 1 base and the J gene lost 2 bases, with 14 bases spanning the gap. The V gene's germline CDR1 is SGHTA and CDR2 FQGNSA. CDR3 region: CASSLGMLGRNTEAFF. In DNA, the CDR3 is TGTGCCAGCAGCTTAGGGATGTTGGGCAGAAACACTGAAGCTTTCTTT.

This chain connects TRBV7-9 to TRBJ1-1; D not certain. Germline V gene sequence: CDR1 SEHNR, CDR2 FQNEAQ (reference sequence). The CDR3 spans 16 residues. V was pared by 4 bases and J by 0 bases, with 15 bases between. The CDR3 here is CASSSPRAGMNTEAFF. The CDR3 DNA sequence: TGTGCCAGCAGCTCTCCCCGGGCAGGCATGAACACTGAAGCTTTCTTT.

This clonotype was counted a few times. The chain joins TRBV29-1 to TRBJ1-1; D unclear. Germline-derived CDR1 and CDR2 are SQVTM and ANQGSEA. V lost 3 bases and J 3 bases, leaving 8 bases between the germline ends. The CDR3 is 12 amino acids. The CDR3 DNA reads TGCAGCGTTGATGGGGATGACACTGAAGCTTTCTTT. This codes for CSVDGDDTEAFF.

J is TRBJ1-2 and V is TRBV6-2 or TRBV6-3; possible D gene TRBD1, 5 bases. This CDR3 has 13 amino acids. Germline-derived CDR1 and CDR2 are MNHEY and SVGEGT. The V end lost 7 bases, the J end lost 3 bases, and 12 bases lay between the germline ends. The CDR3 region is CASMTVGDYGYTF. The CDR3 DNA is TGTGCCAGCATGACAGTGGGGGACTATGGCTACACCTTC.

The V gene is TRBV7-9, the J gene TRBJ1-3, with D hard to call. CDR3 length: 14 amino acids. Germline CDR1 and CDR2: SEHNR and FQNEAQ (reference sequence). V was shortened by 6 bases and J by 0 bases, with 9 bases between the two germline ends. The CDR3 DNA reads TGTGCCAGCAGTCACGACATCTCTGGAAACACCATATATTTT. This gives the protein CASSHDISGNTIYF.

This clonotype was counted only a few times. V usage is TRBV3-1 and J usage is TRBJ2-3; 10 bases are a match to TRBD1. Per the germline V gene, CDR1 is LGHDT and CDR2 is YNNKEL (reference sequence). The J segment lost 5 bases and the V segment lost 5 bases, leaving 7 bases of the junction unmatched. The CDR3 runs 15 residues. The CDR3 coding sequence is TGTGCCAGCAGCTCTGACAGGGGGCGAGGAGATACGCAGTATTTT. It is translated as CASSSDRGRGDTQYF.

The CDR3 DNA is TGCAGCGTTGAAGGCGGGACACTTGACTACACCTTC. Translating it yields CSVEGGTLDYTF. The chain combines TRBV29-1 with TRBJ1-2, with TRBD1 as a possible D gene (6 bases). The CDR3 is 12 amino acids. The V and J ends lost 1 base and 10 bases respectively, with 13 bases between them. CDR1 and CDR2 (germline): SQVTM, ANQGSEA.

A few counts support this clonotype. The J gene is TRBJ1-4, the V gene TRBV20-1, with unresolved D. Germline V lookup: CDR1 DFQATT, CDR2 SNEGSKA (reference sequence). Between the trimmed V and J ends, which lost 3 bases and 8 bases, there was a span of 16 bases. The CDR3 is 14 amino acids. CDR3 sequence (DNA): TGCAGTGCTAGGGTAACACCGGATCCCGAAAAACTGTTTTTT. It translates to CSARVTPDPEKLFF.

The rearrangement links TRBV12-3 or TRBV12-4 to TRBJ1-1; perhaps TRBD1 as D (5 bases). The V end lost 0 bases, the J end lost 4 bases, and 15 bases lay between the germline ends. The CDR3 spans 16 residues. CDR3 protein: CASSLASAGYSTEAFF. As DNA, the CDR3 is TGTGCCAGCAGTTTAGCGTCCGCAGGGTATAGCACTGAAGCTTTCTTT.

The rearrangement joins TRBV6-6 to TRBJ2-7, with TRBD1 matching over 9 bases. The V gene's germline CDR1 is MNHNY and CDR2 SVGAGI (reference sequence). This CDR3 region has 14 residues. The V segment lost 5 bases and the J segment 7 bases; nucleotides outside the gene matches: 9. The CDR3 spells CASSLQGAGNEQYF. For the CDR3, the DNA is TGTGCCAGCAGTCTACAGGGGGCAGGCAATGAGCAGTACTTC.

The rearrangement joins TRBV4-3 to TRBJ2-2; D not certain. This CDR3 comprises 14 residues. V lost 2 bases to trimming and J lost 4 bases, with 8 bases between them. Per germline, CDR1 LGHNA and CDR2 YSLEER. CDR3 in DNA: TGCGCCAGCAGCCAATATCAGGTCACCGGGGAGCTGTTTTTT. Amino acid sequence: CASSQYQVTGELFF.

There are a few counts of this clonotype. V gene TRBV3-1 combines with J gene TRBJ2-7, with D tentatively TRBD1 (5 bases). V was trimmed by 0 bases and J by 1 base, leaving 10 bases between them. The CDR3 contains 15 residues. Germline V CDR1 and CDR2: LGHDT, YNNKEL (reference sequence). In DNA, the CDR3 is TGTGCCAGCAGCCAAGACTCGCAGGGTTCCTACGAGCAGTACTTC. Translating it yields CASSQDSQGSYEQYF.

This chain uses TRBV7-6 with TRBJ2-1; D is unclear. With 1 base removed from V and 7 bases from J, the gap between germline ends came to 5 bases. The CDR3 runs to 12 residues. Germline CDR1 and CDR2: SGHVS and FNYEAQ. CDR3 sequence (DNA): TGTGCCAGCAGCTTAGATGTAAATGAGCAGTTCTTC. This translates into CASSLDVNEQFF.

This clonotype was detected only a few times. The rearrangement uses TRBV12-3 or TRBV12-4 and TRBJ1-1; a possible D gene is TRBD1 (5 bases). This CDR3 region has 11 residues. V was cut by 10 bases and J by 2 bases, with 8 bases left in between. CDR3 loop: CATRDNTEAFF. The CDR3 DNA is TGTGCCACGAGGGACAACACTGAAGCTTTCTTT.

This clonotype came up once. The chain couples TRBV20-1 to TRBJ2-1, with TRBD2 identical over 8 bases. This CDR3 is 15 amino acids long. CDR1 is DFQATT, CDR2 SNEGSKA, per germline (reference sequence). J was trimmed by 4 bases and V by 6 bases; bases with no gene match: 11. In DNA form, the CDR3 reads TGCAGTGCCCCGCCCCCGGCTAGCGGGTACAATGAGCAGTTCTTC. Translation: CSAPPPASGYNEQFF.

This clonotype turned up a few times. V gene TRBV12-3 or TRBV12-4 combines with J gene TRBJ1-2; 11 bases map to TRBD1. The CDR3 runs 16 residues. With 4 bases clipped from V and 7 bases from J, the junction kept 11 bases outside the gene matches. The CDR3 nucleotides read TGTGCCAGCAGTTCGGACAGGGGGCCCCGTGTTGGTGGCTACACCTTC. Translated, it gives CASSSDRGPRVGGYTF.

The CDR3 sequence: CASSLTIGGTGEQYF. In nucleotides, the CDR3 is TGCGCCAGCAGCTTGACCATTGGGGGTACAGGCGAGCAGTACTTC. The chain has TRBV5-1 and TRBJ2-4; the D call may be TRBD1 or TRBD2 (5 bases each). The J call is in doubt because the DNA end fits TRBJ2-7 better. Germline V CDR1 and CDR2: SGHRS, YFSETQ. CDR3 length equals 15 residues.

This chain links TRBV4-1 with TRBJ2-1; 12 bases line up with TRBD1. With 1 base clipped from V and 6 bases from J, the junction kept 4 bases outside the gene matches. Germline CDR1 is MGHRA and CDR2 is YSYEKL. This CDR3 comprises 16 residues. CDR3 nucleotide sequence: TGCGCCAGCAGCCAAGCCGGGACAGGGGGCCCCAATGAGCAGTTCTTC. It yields the protein CASSQAGTGGPNEQFF.

This clonotype was seen a handful of times. The chain combines TRBV29-1 with TRBJ1-4, with TRBD1 as a possible D gene (6 bases). Trimming cost V 8 bases and J 0 bases, with 16 bases left between them. CDR3 length equals 15 residues. The V gene's germline CDR1 is SQVTM and CDR2 ANQGSEA. The DNA for the CDR3 is TGCAGCCTTCAAGGGGAGGGGGCAACTAATGAAAAACTGTTTTTT. Protein product: CSLQGEGATNEKLFF. Looking up the rest from reference TRBV29-1 and TRBJ1-4 gives the full variable domain: SAVISQKPSRDICQRGTSLTIQCQVDSQVTMMFWYRQQPGQSLTLIATANQGSEATYESGFVIDKFPISRPNLTFSTLTVSNMSPEDSSIYLCSLQGEGATNEKLFFGSGTQLSVL.

The chain has TRBV20-1 and TRBJ2-4, with a weak D call TRBD1 (6 bases). V gave up 0 bases and J gave up 9 bases, with 12 bases separating them. The CDR3 is made up of 13 amino acids. Germline CDR1 is DFQATT and CDR2 is SNEGSKA (reference sequence). The CDR3 protein is CSARDSQGSIQYF. DNA for the CDR3: TGCAGTGCTAGAGATTCACAGGGTAGCATTCAGTACTTC.

The chain carries TRBV14 and TRBJ1-2; no definite D call. Per the germline V gene, CDR1 is SGHDN and CDR2 is FVKESK. V was trimmed by 4 bases and J by 7 bases, leaving 16 bases between them. This CDR3 region has 14 residues. In nucleotides, the CDR3 is TGTGCCAGCAGCCGCTCAAGCGTTGGTGGTGGCTACACCTTC. It encodes CASSRSSVGGGYTF.

The chain uses TRBV20-1 and TRBJ1-2; D gene uncertain. Trimming took off 0 bases at V and 8 bases at J, with 7 bases between the two ends. Per germline, CDR1 DFQATT and CDR2 SNEGSKA (reference sequence). CDR3 length: 11 amino acids. The CDR3 region is CSAREVKGYTF. The CDR3 nucleotides are TGCAGTGCTAGAGAGGTGAAAGGCTACACCTTC.

The V call is TRBV29-1, the J call TRBJ2-1; the D gene could be TRBD1 or TRBD2 (6 bases each). The V and J ends lost 3 bases and 8 bases respectively, with 20 bases between them. Germline CDR1 SQVTM, CDR2 ANQGSEA. This CDR3 is built from 15 residues. The CDR3 DNA reads TGCAGCGTTGAGTGGACGGGGGCGCGGGGCCATGAGCAGTTCTTC. Protein: CSVEWTGARGHEQFF.

This clonotype was observed a few times. This chain links TRBV20-1 with TRBJ1-5; TRBD1 matches at 7 bases. This CDR3 region has 14 residues. In germline, CDR1 is DFQATT, CDR2 SNEGSKA (reference sequence). V lost 1 base to trimming and J lost 6 bases; unmatched junction nucleotides: 6. The CDR3 bases are TGCAGTGCTAGAGCCCGGGACAGCCTTCAGCCCCAGCATTTT. Translated, it gives CSARARDSLQPQHF.

The chain employs TRBV6-2 or TRBV6-3 and TRBJ2-5; D is unclear. The CDR3 covers 12 residues. V gave up 2 bases and J gave up 5 bases, with 6 bases separating them. Germline values: CDR1 MNHEY, CDR2 SVGEGT. CDR3 region: CASSYTSETQYF. The CDR3, as DNA: TGTGCCAGCAGTTACACAAGCGAGACCCAGTACTTC.

J is TRBJ1-4 and V is TRBV5-1, with D possibly TRBD1 on 5 matching bases. The CDR3 has 17 residues. The germline CDR1 and CDR2 sequences are SGHRS and YFSETQ. Trimming cost V 0 bases and J 8 bases, with 20 bases left between them. This CDR3 is CASSLEAVLGLGEKLFF. DNA of the CDR3: TGCGCCAGCAGCTTGGAGGCTGTGCTGGGACTCGGGGAAAAACTGTTTTTT.